The sequence of this T cell receptor beta chain was determined in a study of early T cells in non-severe SARS-CoV-2 infection. Study-wide context: Whole-blood bulk RNA, unsorted, was sequenced, and chains were unpaired.

Germline V lookup: CDR1 KGHSH, CDR2 LQKENI. The CDR3 loop spans 17 amino acids. V lost 6 bases and J 0 bases, leaving 15 bases between the germline ends. TCRdb processed the 5' RACE reads anew with MiXCR; each CDR3 protein has one entry. Of tens of thousands of distinct CDR3 sequences in the sample, approximately 5.7% are singletons; the top ten hold around 6.9%. The chain couples TRBV18 to TRBJ2-6; no definite D call. The sequence derives from an adult who was a healthcare worker with PCR-confirmed SARS-CoV-2 infection or an uninfected control (not recorded which). The sample in question was whole blood, obtained at baseline. The CDR3 sequence is CASSASVVTSGANVLTF. The CDR3 DNA follows: TGTGCCAGCTCCGCGTCAGTGGTGACCTCTGGGGCCAACGTCCTGACTTTC.